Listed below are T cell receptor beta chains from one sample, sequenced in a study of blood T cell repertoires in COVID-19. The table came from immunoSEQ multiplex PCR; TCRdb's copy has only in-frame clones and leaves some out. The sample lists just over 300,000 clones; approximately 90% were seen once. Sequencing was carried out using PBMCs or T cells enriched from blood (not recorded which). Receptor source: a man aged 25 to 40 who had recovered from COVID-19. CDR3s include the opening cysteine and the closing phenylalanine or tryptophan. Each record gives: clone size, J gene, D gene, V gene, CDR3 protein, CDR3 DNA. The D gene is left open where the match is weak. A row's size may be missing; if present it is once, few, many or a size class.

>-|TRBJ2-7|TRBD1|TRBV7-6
CASTPVEDRAYEQYF
TGTGCCAGCACCCCGGTGGAGGACAGGGCCTACGAGCAGTACTTC
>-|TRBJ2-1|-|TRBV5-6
CASSLMEEQFF
TGTGCCAGCAGCTTGATGGAGGAGCAGTTCTTC
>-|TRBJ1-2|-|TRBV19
CASSISVNGYTF
TGTGCCAGTAGTATTTCTGTTAATGGCTACACCTTC
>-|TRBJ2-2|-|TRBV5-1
CASSGTTNTGELFF
TGCGCCAGCAGCGGAACGACTAACACCGGGGAGCTGTTTTTT
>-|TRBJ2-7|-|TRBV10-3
CAISESNPLRNEQYF
TGTGCCATCAGTGAGTCGAACCCCCTGAGGAACGAGCAGTACTTC
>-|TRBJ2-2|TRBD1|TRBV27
CASSLLTGVRLGELFF
TGTGCCAGCAGTTTATTGACAGGGGTGCGCCTCGGGGAGCTGTTTTTT
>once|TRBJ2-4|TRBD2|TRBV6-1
CASSGYRGLAGGESKNIQYF
TGTGCCAGCAGTGGGTACAGGGGACTAGCGGGAGGAGAGTCCAAAAACATTCAGTACTTC
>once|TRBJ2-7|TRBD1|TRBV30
CAWSFGQGSGEQYF
TGTGCCTGGAGTTTTGGACAGGGGTCTGGCGAGCAGTACTTC
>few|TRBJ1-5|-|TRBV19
CASIEGDGNQPQHF
TGTGCCAGTATAGAGGGGGACGGCAATCAGCCCCAGCATTTT
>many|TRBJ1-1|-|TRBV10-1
CASSRGNTEAFF
TGCGCCAGCAGTCGGGGGAACACTGAAGCTTTCTTT
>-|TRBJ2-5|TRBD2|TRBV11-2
CASSSILAGLQETQYF
TGTGCCAGCAGCTCGATACTAGCGGGGCTTCAAGAGACCCAGTACTTC
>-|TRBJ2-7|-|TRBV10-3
CAIQRDKGPYEQYF
TGTGCCATCCAGCGGGACAAGGGCCCCTACGAGCAGTACTTC
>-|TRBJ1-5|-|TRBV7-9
CASSTEGESNQPQHF
TGTGCCAGCAGCACCGAGGGAGAAAGCAATCAGCCCCAGCATTTT